This TCR beta chain was profiled in a study of T cell repertoires in cytomegalovirus infection. On the study more broadly: Public TCR beta signatures indicated both CMV infection and matching HLA type.

As concerns this clonotype: Antigen specificity is unknown.

A single record per CDR3 protein comes from TCRdb applying MiXCR to the reads. The sample consists of under 95,000 distinct CDR3 sequences, about half of them appearing once. Study outcomes and limitations: CMV carriers with the relevant HLA were identified by cumulative public TCR beta family frequency.

V lost 4 bases and J lost 6; bases outside the gene matches: 9. The CDR3 runs to 15 residues. Germline assignment: CDR1 MGHRA and CDR2 YSYEKL. V is TRBV4-1 and J is TRBJ2-1; 7 bases align to TRBD2. The TCR originated in a human donor in good health (CMV status not recorded). Some clones in this sample may be carry-over from other donors' samples. The sequences come from CD8+ T cells from cultured PBMCs, collected from culture after CMV antigen stimulation. Here the CDR3 reads CASSPSGTFPNEQFF. CDR3 DNA: TGCGCCAGCAGCCCGAGCGGGACCTTCCCCAATGAGCAGTTCTTC.